The 9 T cell receptor beta chains in this list originate from one sample, sequenced in a study of beta chain features in type 1 diabetes. Expressed TCRB transcripts were sequenced because the entire RNA isolate underwent reverse transcription. Data came from immunoSEQ multiplex PCR; TCRdb stores just in-frame clones and leaves some out. The data hold 350,000 to 400,000 clones, with roughly 16% observed a single time. Sequenced: naive CD4+ T cells from blood. The receptors come from a woman between 18 and 29 years old in good health.

The rearrangement joins TRBV19 to TRBJ2-5, with no clear D. Trimming left V 7 bases short and J 5 bases short, with 14 bases between. The germline V gene encodes CDR1 LNHDA and CDR2 SQIVND (reference sequence). The CDR3 extends over 13 amino acids. The CDR3 reads CASTGRSSETQYF. CDR3 nucleotide sequence: TGTGCCAGTACTGGCCGATCCTCGGAGACCCAGTACTTC.

This chain connects TRBV27 to TRBJ2-7, with TRBD2 matching 12 bases. The CDR3 has 16 amino acids. Looked up from germline, CDR1 is MNHEY and CDR2 is SMNVEV (reference sequence). The J segment lost 4 bases and the V segment lost 5 bases, leaving 9 bases of the junction unmatched. CDR3 nucleotide sequence: TGTGCCAGCAGTGGACTAGCGGGACTCAGGTTGTACGAGCAGTACTTC. This gives the protein CASSGLAGLRLYEQYF.

This clone was counted only a few times. This chain joins TRBV27 and TRBJ1-2; 8 bases align to TRBD1. The CDR3 sequence is 15 residues long. The trim removed 6 bases at V and 2 bases at J, leaving 8 bases unmatched. Germline lookup yields CDR1 MNHEY and CDR2 SMNVEV (reference sequence). CDR3 region: CASRLIAGGNYGYTF. The CDR3 nucleotides are TGTGCCAGCAGATTAATTGCAGGGGGCAACTATGGCTACACCTTC.

This clone was detected only a few times. The chain employs TRBV7-9 and TRBJ1-2, with D uncertain. Trimming took 4 bases from V and 4 from J, leaving 10 bases between them. The CDR3 loop spans 13 amino acids. Germline V gene data show CDR1 as SEHNR and CDR2 as FQNEAQ (reference sequence). The CDR3 bases are TGTGCCAGCAGCTACCCCGCGGGCTATGGCTACACCTTC. It yields the protein CASSYPAGYGYTF.

The genes are TRBV4-3 and TRBJ2-7, with 12 bases fitting TRBD2. The CDR3 is made up of 15 amino acids. Germline loops: CDR1 LGHNA, CDR2 YSLEER. Trimming cost V 1 base and J 4 bases; bases outside gene matches: 2. The CDR3 loop reads CASSQGLAGVYEQYF. The CDR3 DNA follows: TGCGCCAGCAGCCAAGGACTAGCGGGAGTTTACGAGCAGTACTTC.

This chain connects TRBV7-9 to TRBJ1-1, with D possibly matching TRBD1 (6 bases). Looked up from germline, CDR1 is SEHNR and CDR2 is FQNEAQ (reference sequence). The CDR3 sequence is 12 residues long. Between the trimmed V and J ends, which lost 4 bases and 8 bases, there was a span of 11 bases. CDR3 sequence (DNA): TGTGCCAGCAGCTCACAGGGTGCCGAAGCTTTCTTT. Translation: CASSSQGAEAFF. The full variable domain, with the rest looked up from reference TRBV7-9 and TRBJ1-1, is DTGVSQNPRHKITKRGQNVTFRCDPISEHNRLYWYRQTLGQGPEFLTYFQNEAQLEKSRLLSDRFSAERPKGSFSTLEIQRTEQGDSAMYLCASSSQGAEAFFGQGTRLTVV.

The chain couples TRBV5-4 to TRBJ2-5, with 12 bases identical to TRBD1. V trimming: 7 bases; J trimming: 5 bases; junction bases outside the gene matches: 12. Germline V gene lookup returns CDR1 SGHNT and CDR2 YYREEE (reference sequence). This CDR3 contains 16 residues. CDR3 sequence reads: CASSTWSGQGAETQYF. CDR3 coding DNA: TGTGCCAGCTCAACCTGGTCGGGACAGGGGGCGGAGACCCAGTACTTC. The whole variable domain, filled in from reference TRBV5-4 and TRBJ2-5, reads ETGVTQSPTHLIKTRGQQVTLRCSSQSGHNTVSWYQQALGQGPQFIFQYYREEENGRGNFPPRFSGLQFPNYSSELNVNALELDDSALYLCASSTWSGQGAETQYFGPGTRLLVL.

V usage is TRBV15 and J usage is TRBJ2-7, with TRBD1 identical over 7 bases. CDR3 size: 16 residues. After removal of 5 bases from V and 3 bases from J, the junction contained 13 bases not matched to a gene. The germline CDR1 and CDR2 sequences are LNHNV and YYDKDF (reference sequence). DNA for the CDR3: TGTGCCACCAGCCAGGCCCCCGGGACAGCTAACTACGAGCAGTACTTC. Residues: CATSQAPGTANYEQYF.

This clone has more than one count but fewer than ten. The gene calls are TRBV29-1 and TRBJ2-3; possibly TRBD2 for D (6 bases). CDR3 size: 14 residues. The germline gives CDR1 SQVTM, CDR2 ANQGSEA. V dropped 3 bases and J dropped 3 bases, with 13 bases sitting between them. The CDR3 here is CSVDRPGVTDTQYF. The CDR3, as DNA: TGCAGCGTTGATAGACCGGGAGTTACAGATACGCAGTATTTT.